Sequencing of this TCR beta chain was carried out in a study of T cells in Graves' hyperthyroidism and ophthalmopathy. Uncontrolled infections, other autoimmune diseases, pregnancy or lactation led to exclusion of patients. Germline CDR1 is LNHDA and CDR2 is SQIVND (reference sequence). CDR3 length: 14 amino acids. The ends lost 6 bases at V and 1 base at J; junction bases unmatched: 6. RNA transcripts provided the source from which TCR beta CDR3 regions were amplified. TCR CDR3 underwent first-round RT-PCR with the HTBI primer set. TCRdb called the multiplex PCR reads again in MiXCR, with one record for every CDR3 protein. This sample has about 610,000 distinct CDR3 sequences, with around 42% found just once. Many counts were recorded for this clonotype.

This chain connects TRBV19 to TRBJ2-7; TRBD2 matches at 7 bases. This clonotype originated in a woman aged 18-29 years with Graves' hyperthyroidism. Sequencing was carried out using peripheral blood or thyroid tissue (not recorded which). DNA for the CDR3: TGTGCCAGTAGGATGACTAGCAGGTCCTACGAGCAGTACTTC. Residues: CASRMTSRSYEQYF.